This TCR beta chain came from a study of OX40 agonist ivuxolimab in advanced cancers. Study as a whole: At 0.01 to 10 mg/kg, ivuxolimab was administered intravenously to patients every 2 weeks. Participants, 75% to 85% male, averaged around 64 years of age, ranging from 23 to 79.

Cycle 7 day 1, cycle 4 day 1, and baseline were the timepoints at which blood was sampled. Points from the study as a whole: With doses of 0.1 to 3.0 mg/kg, CD4+ and CD8+ blood T cells had undergone clonal expansion by week 6.

This clone was seen once. Antigen specificity is unknown. Using immunoSEQ multiplex PCR, the repertoire was profiled, and TCRdb retains in-frame clones only, with some absent. The profile shows about 59,000 clones, over 80% of them singletons. The CDR3 loop spans 18 amino acids. The germline V and J ends were trimmed by 5 bases and 5 bases, with 25 bases remaining between them. From germline, CDR1 is MNHEY and CDR2 SMNVEV (reference sequence). The TCR was taken from an adult with an advanced solid tumor such as melanoma, head and neck, liver or kidney cancer. V usage is TRBV27 and J usage is TRBJ2-1; D may be TRBD1 (6 bases). The source material was CD4+ or CD8+ T cells sorted from blood, sampled in a trial of the OX40 agonist ivuxolimab. The CDR3 reads CASSHKEPGQEPNNEQFF. As DNA, the CDR3 is TGTGCCAGCAGTCATAAAGAACCGGGACAAGAGCCAAACAATGAGCAGTTCTTC.